This entry is about one TCR beta chain. In the authors' workflow: Amplified reference gene primers provided the basis for estimating nucleated cell counts. Assay used: immunoSEQ multiplex PCR; TCRdb lists only in-frame clones, some missing. D and trimming were read from the DNA, whereas the V and J calls and clone size are those reported in that table. This table holds more than 65,000 clones, about 90% found once. Germline CDR1 and CDR2: LNHDA and SQIVND (reference sequence). With 5 bases removed from V and 4 bases from J, the gap between germline ends came to 20 bases. The CDR3 is made up of 16 amino acids. This sample is drawn from a study of blood T cell repertoires in COVID-19. Turning to the study itself: T cells, B-cell-depleted T cells, or PBMCs supplied cDNA or gDNA.

Sequenced sample: peripheral blood. This receptor was identified in a human donor in a cohort sampled during active COVID-19. The chain carries TRBV19 and TRBJ1-1, with D perhaps matching TRBD1 (5 bases). DNA of the CDR3: TGTGCCAGTAGTCTGGGGCGGATAACTCAAGGCACTGAAGCTTTCTTT. Its protein is CASSLGRITQGTEAFF.